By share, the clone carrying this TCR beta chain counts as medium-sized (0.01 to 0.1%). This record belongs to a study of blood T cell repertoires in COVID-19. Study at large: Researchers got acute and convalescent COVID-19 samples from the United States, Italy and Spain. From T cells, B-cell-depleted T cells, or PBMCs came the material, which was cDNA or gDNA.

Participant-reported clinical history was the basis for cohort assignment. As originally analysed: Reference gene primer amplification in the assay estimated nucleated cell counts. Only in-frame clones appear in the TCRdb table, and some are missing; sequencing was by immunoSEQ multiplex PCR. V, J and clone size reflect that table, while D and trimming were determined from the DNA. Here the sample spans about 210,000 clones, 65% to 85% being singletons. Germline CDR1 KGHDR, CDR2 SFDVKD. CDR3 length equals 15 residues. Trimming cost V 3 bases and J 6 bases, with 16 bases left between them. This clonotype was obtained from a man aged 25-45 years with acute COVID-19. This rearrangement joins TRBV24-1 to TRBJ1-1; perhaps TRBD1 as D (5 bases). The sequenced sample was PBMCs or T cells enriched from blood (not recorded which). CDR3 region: CATSDLQGINSEAFF. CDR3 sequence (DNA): TGTGCCACCAGTGATCTTCAGGGAATCAATTCTGAAGCTTTCTTT.